This is a list of T cell receptor beta chains from one sample in a study of Ad26.COV2.S vaccination and SARS-CoV-2 variants. Assay used: immunoSEQ multiplex PCR; TCRdb lists only in-frame clones, some missing. The data hold around 310,000 clones, with 85% to 90% observed a single time. The source material was peripheral blood, sampled in a trial of Ad26.COV2.S vaccine versus placebo. The receptors were gathered from a person aged 18-65 years who received the Ad26.COV2.S COVID-19 vaccine or a placebo. Each CDR3 is given with its conserved first and last residue. Fields, in order: clone size, J gene, CDR3 length, D gene, V gene, CDR3 DNA, CDR3 protein. A D gene is named only where the DNA matches it firmly. Only some rows state a clone size, as once, few, many or a class for expanded clones.

>few|TRBJ2-6|14|NA|TRBV6-5
TGTGCCAGCACCAGGGGATCTGGGGCCAACGTCCTGACTTTC
CASTRGSGANVLTF
>NA|TRBJ2-2|13|NA|TRBV18
TGTGCCAGCTCACTAGGGACCACCGGGGAGCTGTTTTTT
CASSLGTTGELFF
>NA|TRBJ1-1|15|TRBD1|TRBV5-1
TGCGCCAGCAGCATAACAGGGGGCGGGGACACTGAAGCTTTCTTT
CASSITGGGDTEAFF
>NA|TRBJ2-5|16|NA|TRBV19
TGTGCCAGTAGTCAACAACTAGGATCTTTGGAAGAGACCCAGTACTTC
CASSQQLGSLEETQYF
>NA|TRBJ1-2|14|NA|TRBV6-6
TGTGCCAGCAGTTATCAGTCCGGTGAGGAGGGCTACACCTTC
CASSYQSGEEGYTF
>NA|TRBJ1-1|13|NA|TRBV6-5
TGTGCCAGCAGTTACGCCGGGGGCACTGAAGCTTTCTTT
CASSYAGGTEAFF
>NA|TRBJ1-4|13|NA|TRBV7-2
TGTGCCAGCAGGGGGCGCTTGGAGGAAAAACTGTTTTTT
CASRGRLEEKLFF
>NA|TRBJ1-5|9|TRBD1|TRBV20-1
TGCAGTGCAGGGGGCCAAGAGCATTTT
CSAGGQEHF
>NA|TRBJ1-2|12|TRBD1|TRBV10-3
TGTGCCATCCGGACAGGGGGAAATGGCTACACCTTC
CAIRTGGNGYTF
>NA|TRBJ1-2|12|TRBD1|TRBV2
TGTGCCAGCAGGTGGACAGGGTATGGCTACACCTTC
CASRWTGYGYTF
>NA|TRBJ1-2|16|TRBD1|TRBV11-1
TGTGCCAGCAGCTTAGCCCGAACAGGGGGCGCAGATGGCTACACCTTC
CASSLARTGGADGYTF
>NA|TRBJ1-5|15|NA|TRBV7-2
TGTGCCAGCAGCTTAGGGGGGACAAGCAATCAGCCCCAGCATTTT
CASSLGGTSNQPQHF
>few|TRBJ1-1|16|TRBD1|TRBV7-9
TGTGCCAGCAGCTTGGGGACAGGGGGCCGAAACACTGAAGCTTTCTTT
CASSLGTGGRNTEAFF
>NA|TRBJ1-1|13|NA|TRBV19
TGTGCCAGTAAGTCGAACAGGGCATCAGAAGCTTTCTTT
CASKSNRASEAFF
>NA|TRBJ2-1|15|TRBD1|TRBV14
TGTGCCAGCAGCCAAGAATGGACAGGGGGAGGTGAGCAGTTCTTC
CASSQEWTGGGEQFF
>NA|TRBJ2-3|17|TRBD2|TRBV12-5
TGTGCTAGTGGTTTGGGAAGACTAGCGGATATGACAGATACGCAGTATTTT
CASGLGRLADMTDTQYF
>NA|TRBJ2-5|14|NA|TRBV2
TGTGCCAGCAGTTCGGCCTACCGGCGGGAGACCCAGTACTTC
CASSSAYRRETQYF
>once|TRBJ2-1|17|TRBD2|TRBV20-1
TGCAGTGCTAGTCGACTAGCGGGAGATCCTACCTACAATGAGCAGTTCTTC
CSASRLAGDPTYNEQFF
>NA|TRBJ1-1|13|NA|TRBV12-3/TRBV12-4
TGTGCCAGCAGTCAAACAGGGAACACTGAAGCTTTCTTT
CASSQTGNTEAFF
>once|TRBJ2-3|16|TRBD2|TRBV5-1
TGCGCCAGCAGCTCCTTGGCTAGCGGAGCTCAGGGTACGCAGTATTTT
CASSSLASGAQGTQYF
>NA|TRBJ1-5|15|NA|TRBV4-2
TGTGCCAGCAGCCAAGATGGACTTTCCAATCAGCCCCAGCATTTT
CASSQDGLSNQPQHF
>once|TRBJ2-1|15|NA|TRBV27
TGTGCCAGCAGCCGATATCACGGGAGCTACAATGAGCAGTTCTTC
CASSRYHGSYNEQFF
>few|TRBJ1-3|15|NA|TRBV2
TGTGCCAGCAGTGTAAGACAGAACTCTGGAAACACCATATATTTT
CASSVRQNSGNTIYF
>NA|TRBJ2-1|15|NA|TRBV29-1
TGCAGCGTTGACGGTGATAGGACAGCCTACAATGAGCAGTTCTTC
CSVDGDRTAYNEQFF
>NA|TRBJ2-2|14|NA|TRBV27
TGTGCCAGCCGGCCCGGATCGAACACCGGGGAGCTGTTTTTT
CASRPGSNTGELFF
>NA|TRBJ2-1|14|TRBD1|TRBV24-1
TGTGCCACCAGTGATCCTGGGACAGCTAATGAGCAGTTCTTC
CATSDPGTANEQFF
>NA|TRBJ2-1|10|NA|TRBV6-4
TGTGCCAGCGCGAGCCGTGAGCAGTTCTTC
CASASREQFF
>NA|TRBJ2-7|16|NA|TRBV16
TGTGCCAGCAGCCAAATTCCCTATGGAGGCAACTACGAGCAGTACTTC
CASSQIPYGGNYEQYF
>NA|TRBJ1-1|16|NA|TRBV7-6
TGTGCCAGCAGCTTCGGGGGGCGGGTATTGAACACTGAAGCTTTCTTT
CASSFGGRVLNTEAFF
>NA|TRBJ2-3|13|NA|TRBV27
TGTGCCAGCAGACTAGTAAGCACAGATACGCAGTATTTT
CASRLVSTDTQYF
>few|TRBJ2-3|14|NA|TRBV11-2
TGTGCCAGCAGCTTCGAGCTAAGCACAGATACGCAGTATTTT
CASSFELSTDTQYF
>once|TRBJ1-3|17|NA|TRBV7-2
TGTGCCAGCAGCTTGTACGGAGGGCAGAGCTCTGGAAACACCATATATTTT
CASSLYGGQSSGNTIYF
>many|TRBJ1-2|13|TRBD1|TRBV5-4
TGTGCCAGCAGCACGGAGACAGGGCACGGCTACACCTTC
CASSTETGHGYTF
>NA|TRBJ2-3|16|NA|TRBV24-1
TGTGCCACCCAACCCGCGGATGCGGGTCGCACAGATACGCAGTATTTT
CATQPADAGRTDTQYF
>NA|TRBJ1-2|12|NA|TRBV5-6
TGTGCCAGCAGCTTTTCAAGGATAGCCTACACCTTC
CASSFSRIAYTF
>NA|TRBJ2-3|15|NA|TRBV7-2
TGTGCCAGCAGCTTAGCGCGTCCAGTGGCAGATACGCAGTATTTT
CASSLARPVADTQYF
>NA|TRBJ2-5|12|NA|TRBV29-1
TGCAGCGTTGAGGGATCGAGGGGGACCCAGTACTTC
CSVEGSRGTQYF
>NA|TRBJ1-6|15|NA|TRBV2
TGTGCCAGCAGGACGAAGGGGTTGGATAATTCACCCCTCCACTTT
CASRTKGLDNSPLHF
>few|TRBJ1-2|15|NA|TRBV28
TGTGCCAGCAGTTTATTATTCAGGGTAGGCTATGGCTACACCTTC
CASSLLFRVGYGYTF
>NA|TRBJ1-4|15|NA|TRBV15
TGTGCCACCAGGCTACGTTGGGATGAAAAGGAAAAACTGTTTTTT
CATRLRWDEKEKLFF
>NA|TRBJ1-2|13|TRBD1|TRBV5-6
TGTGCCAGCAGCACCTCAGGGGGCTATGGCTACACCTTC
CASSTSGGYGYTF
>NA|TRBJ2-3|14|NA|TRBV7-8
TGTGCCAGCAGCTTCTGGGGGAGAACAGATACGCAGTATTTT
CASSFWGRTDTQYF